This is a list of T cell receptor beta chains from one sample in a study of cytomegalovirus exposure and HLA in healthy donors. The repertoire was sequenced with immunoSEQ multiplex PCR; TCRdb's copy has only in-frame clones and lacks some. This sample carries about 140,000 clones, roughly 82% of them seen once, and the ten largest clones take around 3%. Source material: PBMCs. The source is a man aged 18 to 30 in good health and CMV-seropositive. CDR3s leave out the opening cysteine and the closing phenylalanine or tryptophan. Each record gives: clone size, V gene, CDR3 protein. The size entry is marked missing in some rows and otherwise reads once, few, many or a size class.

-	TRBV6-6	ASSIPRTGTSGAF
-	TRBV5-8	ASSLRTDGGAPQH
-	TRBV7-8	ASSHRDRGISYEQY
-	TRBV4-1	ASSQEHATGWNQPQH
once	TRBV6-5	ASSQNRGAGEQY
-	TRBV18	ASSRGQGDFEGYT
-	TRBV27	ASSQRLSSYEQY
-	TRBV2	ASRTNPLTSGRLSGELF
-	TRBV9	ASSLGGLSGGNTIY
-	TRBV12-5	ASALGKRTVVDEQY
-	TRBV28	ASSSVGTGTPYGYT
-	TRBV29-1	SVIGSGFRVTEAF
-	TRBV6-6	ASRATYEQY
-	TRBV2	ASSTGTGNSYEQY
-	TRBV18	ASSSRGRSDTEAF
-	TRBV27	ASSVRQGNGNQPQH
many	TRBV6-5	ASSHGTGAVEQF
-	TRBV25-1	ASSESHSNTDTQY
-	TRBV7-9	ASSSRDKTEAF
few	TRBV28	ASSFSSPYEQY
-	TRBV2	ASSGGAGGGKANTEAF
-	TRBV9	ASSVEIADYGYT
-	TRBV9	ASSVAAGGTGELF
-	TRBV6-1	ASSPGLAGVDTQY
-	TRBV28	ASNADRPTGELF
-	TRBV6-4	ASSERAGSNTGELF
-	TRBV27	ASTASGTQY
-	TRBV11-3	ASSLLQGFNVLT
-	TRBV6-5	ASSYVRGTQETQY
-	TRBV14	ASSPWAGEDGETQY
-	TRBV19	ASSIGTSGSYEQY
-	TRBV28	ASRLAGAQETQY
-	TRBV27	ASSYGSGNYEQY
-	TRBV5-1	ASSSAPDRANTEAF
once	TRBV27	ASSPGPRGNQPQH
-	TRBV29-1	SVAGGIGGSQH
-	TRBV9	ASSPGQGHYGYT
-	TRBV6-5	ASSSREGAGGYT
once	TRBV5-4	ASSLWTDSYEQY